This T cell receptor beta chain comes out of a study of T-cell reconstitution after alpha-beta-depleted transplantation in children. Overall study results and limits: At one year after transplant, newly produced T cells mostly accounted for T-cell counts and diversity.

The TCRbeta library incorporated unique molecular identifiers. From the PCR reads, TCRdb called clonotypes with MiXCR, one entry per CDR3 protein. This table holds just over 950,000 distinct CDR3 sequences, about 29% found once. A few counts support this clonotype. Its cognate antigen is unknown. V lost 4 bases and J 0 bases, leaving 14 bases between the germline ends. CDR1 and CDR2 (germline): SGHRS, YFSETQ. The CDR3 extends over 16 amino acids. This sequence joins TRBV5-1 and TRBJ2-1; D call uncertain. The TCR sequence derives from a boy under three years old who had a stem cell transplant for SCID, so the T cells may come from the graft donor. The sequencing used PBMCs, mostly from graft donor cells, collected 360 days after TCRalphabeta/CD19-depleted stem cell transplant. CDR3 nucleotide sequence: TGCGCCAGCAGCCGGACGCAGGCTAGCTCCTACAATGAGCAGTTCTTC. Amino acids: CASSRTQASSYNEQFF.